The 19 T cell receptor beta chains listed next were all sequenced from one sample in a study of chemoradiotherapy in HPV16-positive cancers. The method was immunoSEQ multiplex PCR; TCRdb's version includes in-frame clones alone and lacks a portion of them. The sample shows about 5,300 clones, 65% to 80% of them seen only once. The sample was tumor tissue, taken from a patient who underwent chemoradiotherapy. These receptors originate from a human donor with HPV-associated anogenital cancer.

This clone occurred a few times. This chain joins TRBV11-1 and TRBJ2-6; D perhaps matches TRBD2 (6 bases). CDR1 and CDR2 from the germline V gene are SGHAT and FQDESV (reference sequence). V lost 4 bases to trimming and J lost 4 bases, with 14 bases between them. CDR3 length equals 16 residues. The CDR3 sequence is CASSSPGTSGANVLTF. The DNA of the CDR3 is TGTGCCAGCAGCTCTCCCGGGACTTCAGGGGCCAACGTCCTGACTTTC. The variable domain in full, completed from reference TRBV11-1 and TRBJ2-6, reads EAEVAQSPRYKITEKSQAVAFWCDPISGHATLYWYRQILGQGPELLVQFQDESVVDDSQLPKDRFSAERLKGVDSTLKIQPAELGDSAMYLCASSSPGTSGANVLTFGAGSRLTVL.

The chain combines TRBV5-4 with TRBJ2-5; a weak D match, TRBD1 (5 bases). Germline values: CDR1 SGHNT, CDR2 YYREEE (reference sequence). Trimming took 3 bases from V and 1 from J, leaving 7 bases between them. The CDR3 covers 13 residues. The CDR3 region has the DNA TGTGCCAGCAGCTCTGGGGCCCAAGAGACCCAGTACTTC. This codes for CASSSGAQETQYF. Full variable domain (remainder filled in from reference TRBV5-4 and TRBJ2-5): ETGVTQSPTHLIKTRGQQVTLRCSSQSGHNTVSWYQQALGQGPQFIFQYYREEENGRGNFPPRFSGLQFPNYSSELNVNALELDDSALYLCASSSGAQETQYFGPGTRLLVL.

CDR3 in amino acids: CASSLGLVSYEQYF. CDR3 nucleotide sequence: TGCGCCAGCAGCTTGGGTCTAGTCTCCTACGAGCAGTACTTC. The gene calls are TRBV5-1 and TRBJ2-7; D is uncertain. The CDR3 is 14 residues long. V shed 0 bases and J shed 0 bases, with 7 bases lying between them. Germline CDR1 is SGHRS and CDR2 is YFSETQ. Variable domain in full (rest from reference TRBV5-1 and TRBJ2-7): KAGVTQTPRYLIKTRGQQVTLSCSPISGHRSVSWYQQTPGQGLQFLFEYFSETQRNKGNFPGRFSGRQFSNSRSEMNVSTLELGDSALYLCASSLGLVSYEQYFGPGTRLTVT.

The genes are TRBV10-3 and TRBJ2-3, with D perhaps TRBD2 (6 bases). This CDR3 is built from 14 residues. Germline V gene lookup returns CDR1 ENHRY and CDR2 SYGVKD. The V end was cut by 6 bases, the J end by 2 bases, with 12 bases between. The CDR3 region is CAISFSGVTDTQYF. CDR3 DNA sequence: TGTGCCATCAGCTTTAGCGGAGTCACAGATACGCAGTATTTT.

This clone is categorized as large. V usage is TRBV2 and J usage is TRBJ1-5, with D unclear. The CDR3 length is 12 residues. Trimming left V 0 bases short and J 6 bases short, with 3 bases between. Germline CDR1 is SNHLY and CDR2 is FYNNEI. The CDR3 bases are TGTGCCAGCAGTGAAGCCGCTCAGCCCCAGCATTTT. Its translation is CASSEAAQPQHF.

This chain joins TRBV28 and TRBJ1-1; possible D gene TRBD1, 5 bases. Trimming stripped 5 bases from V and 0 bases from J, with 19 bases between. The CDR3 sequence is 17 residues long. The V gene's germline CDR1 is MDHEN and CDR2 SYDVKM. The CDR3 here is CASSGPREWGMNTEAFF. CDR3 nucleotide sequence: TGTGCCAGCAGTGGACCGAGGGAATGGGGCATGAACACTGAAGCTTTCTTT.

V and J are TRBV28 and TRBJ2-1; possibly TRBD1 or TRBD2 for D (5 bases each). The CDR3 is 15 amino acids. V was shortened by 3 bases and J by 4 bases, with 13 bases between the two germline ends. CDR1 is MDHEN, CDR2 SYDVKM, per germline. The CDR3 spells CASSLDTGTYNEQFF. CDR3 nucleotides: TGTGCCAGCAGTTTGGACACGGGGACGTACAATGAGCAGTTCTTC.

In its sample, this clone is medium-sized (0.01 to 0.1%). The rearrangement links TRBV2 to TRBJ2-6, with D hard to call. The V end was cut by 4 bases, the J end by 0 bases, with 1 base between. Germline CDR1 SNHLY, CDR2 FYNNEI. The CDR3 has 13 amino acids. CDR3 sequence (DNA): TGTGCCAGCAGTGCCTCTGGGGCCAACGTCCTGACTTTC. Translation: CASSASGANVLTF.

The rearrangement links TRBV7-8 to TRBJ2-3; D remains ambiguous. CDR1 and CDR2 from the germline V gene are SGHVS and FQNEAQ. The CDR3 is made up of 16 amino acids. V was trimmed by 1 base and J by 3 bases, leaving 14 bases between them. Here the CDR3 DNA reads TGTGCCAGCAGCTTAGATAGGAGCAAACGGACAGATACGCAGTATTTT. Translated, it gives CASSLDRSKRTDTQYF. Together with reference TRBV7-8 and TRBJ2-3, the CDR3 gives the full variable domain: GAGVSQSPRYKVAKRGQDVALRCDPISGHVSLFWYQQALGQGPEFLTYFQNEAQLDKSGLPSDRFFAERPEGSVSTLKIQRTQQEDSAVYLCASSLDRSKRTDTQYFGPGTRLTVL.

This chain uses TRBV5-6 with TRBJ2-7; D call uncertain. Germline CDR1 and CDR2: SGHDT and YYEEEE. The CDR3 contains 12 residues. Trimming left V 3 bases short and J 3 bases short, with 7 bases between. The CDR3 nucleotides read TGTGCCAGCAGCTCAAGCCGCTACGAGCAGTACTTC. The encoded protein is CASSSSRYEQYF.

This chain joins TRBV5-5 and TRBJ2-5; 11 nucleotides agree with TRBD2. V was clipped by 4 bases and J by 11 bases; unmatched bases: 4. From germline, CDR1 is SGHKS and CDR2 YYEKEE (reference sequence). The CDR3 spans 12 residues. The chain's CDR3 is CASSEGLAEQYF. CDR3 DNA: TGTGCCAGCAGCGAGGGACTAGCGGAGCAGTACTTC.

V usage is TRBV7-2 and J usage is TRBJ2-2; D unresolved. This CDR3 has 12 residues. The ends were cut back, 0 bases at V and 4 bases at J, with 0 bases in the middle. CDR1 is SGHTA, CDR2 FQGNSA, per germline. CDR3 sequence reads: CASSLATGELFF. The CDR3 DNA reads TGTGCCAGCAGCTTAGCCACCGGGGAGCTGTTTTTT.

CDR3 DNA: TGTGCCAGCAGTTTATTTTCCGGCTTCAATGAGCAGTTCTTC. Residues: CASSLFSGFNEQFF. The chain uses TRBV28 and TRBJ2-1; no clear D gene. This CDR3 has 14 residues. V was pared by 1 base and J by 6 bases, with 10 bases between. The V gene's germline CDR1 is MDHEN and CDR2 SYDVKM.

This rearrangement joins TRBV28 to TRBJ1-4; 7 nucleotides agree with TRBD1. The CDR3 sequence is 14 residues long. Germline V lookup: CDR1 MDHEN, CDR2 SYDVKM. Trimming took 6 bases from V and 6 from J; bases not matched to a gene: 7. The DNA for the CDR3 is TGTGCCAGCAGCCCGACAGGGATCCATGAAAAACTGTTTTTT. It yields the protein CASSPTGIHEKLFF. The full variable domain, rest sourced from reference TRBV28 and TRBJ1-4, is DVKVTQSSRYLVKRTGEKVFLECVQDMDHENMFWYRQDPGLGLRLIYFSYDVKMKEKGDIPEGYSVSREKKERFSLILESASTNQTSMYLCASSPTGIHEKLFFGSGTQLSVL.

In DNA, the CDR3 is TGTGCCAGCAGCCGTAGCGGGAGGGAGTTGGAGACCCAGTACTTC. It codes for CASSRSGRELETQYF. This chain uses TRBV5-8 with TRBJ2-5; 11 positions match TRBD2. Germline lookup yields CDR1 SGHTS and CDR2 YDEGEE. V dropped 4 bases and J dropped 5; count of bases not matched to a gene: 7. The CDR3 has 15 amino acids.

This chain links TRBV7-2 with TRBJ2-3, with D possibly matching TRBD2 (6 bases). V lost 1 base and J 5 bases, leaving 10 bases between the germline ends. This CDR3 region has 14 residues. CDR1 is SGHTA, CDR2 FQGNSA, per germline. CDR3 DNA: TGTGCCAGCAGCTTAGGTGCGGGAATAGATACGCAGTATTTT. Translated: CASSLGAGIDTQYF.

The chain is built from TRBV7-8 and TRBJ1-2; D is undetermined. V lost 0 bases to trimming and J lost 3 bases, with 11 bases between them. The CDR3 has 15 amino acids. Germline V gives CDR1 SGHVS, CDR2 FQNEAQ. In DNA form, the CDR3 reads TGTGCCAGCAGCTTAGCGGGGTTAGAGGACTATGGCTACACCTTC. This translates into CASSLAGLEDYGYTF.

The chain is built from TRBV6-5 and TRBJ1-1; D is uncertain. V was clipped by 6 bases and J by 3 bases, with 8 bases between them. The CDR3 extends over 12 amino acids. Per the germline V gene, CDR1 is MNHEY and CDR2 is SVGAGI. CDR3 DNA sequence: TGTGCCAGCAGGGCAGCCTACACTGAAGCTTTCTTT. Its translation is CASRAAYTEAFF.

This clone showed up just a few times. This sequence joins TRBV7-8 and TRBJ2-7; D not resolved. The V gene lost 2 bases and the J gene lost 4 bases, with 6 bases spanning the gap. The CDR3 consists of 12 residues. Germline-derived CDR1 and CDR2 are SGHVS and FQNEAQ. CDR3 sequence reads: CASSLTQYEQYF. DNA for the CDR3: TGTGCCAGCAGCTTAACACAGTACGAGCAGTACTTC.